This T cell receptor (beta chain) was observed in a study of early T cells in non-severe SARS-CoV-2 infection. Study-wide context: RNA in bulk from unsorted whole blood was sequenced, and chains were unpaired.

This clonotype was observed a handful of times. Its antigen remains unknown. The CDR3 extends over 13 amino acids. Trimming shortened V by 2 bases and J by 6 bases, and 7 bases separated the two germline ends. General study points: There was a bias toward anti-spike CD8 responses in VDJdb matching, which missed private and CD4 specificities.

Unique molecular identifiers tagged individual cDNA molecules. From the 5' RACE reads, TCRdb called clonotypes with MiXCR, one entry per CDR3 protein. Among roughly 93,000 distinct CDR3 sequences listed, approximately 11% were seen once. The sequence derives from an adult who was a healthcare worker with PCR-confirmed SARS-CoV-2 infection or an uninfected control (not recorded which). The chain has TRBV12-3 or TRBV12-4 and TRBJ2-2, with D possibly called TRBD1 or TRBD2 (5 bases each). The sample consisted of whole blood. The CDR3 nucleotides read TGTGCCAGCAGTTTAAGGGGAGCCGGGGAGCTGTTTTTT. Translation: CASSLRGAGELFF.